Below, 6 T cell receptor beta chains from the same sample are listed, as sequenced in a study of beta chain features in type 1 diabetes. Study results and caveats: Shorter TCRB CDR3s, moderately but significantly so, were found in Type 1 diabetes patients in all four CD4+ subsets.

No antigen is known for these receptors. Isolated RNA was reverse transcribed in full, so expressed TCRB transcripts were sequenced. Some clones are missing from TCRdb's copy, which holds only in-frame ones; the method was immunoSEQ multiplex PCR. The table has 160,000 or so clones, roughly 9% seen once. The sample was central memory CD4+ T cells from blood. Receptors were obtained from a young woman with type 1 diabetes.

V usage is TRBV6-1 and J usage is TRBJ2-7, with TRBD2 matching 8 bases. The germline V gene encodes CDR1 MNHNS and CDR2 SASEGT. With 1 base clipped from V and 2 bases from J, the junction kept 1 base outside the gene matches. The CDR3 consists of 14 residues. The CDR3 spells CASSEVGLAYEQYF. CDR3 coding DNA: TGTGCCAGCAGTGAAGTGGGACTAGCCTACGAGCAGTACTTC.

This clone was detected only a few times. V gene TRBV18 combines with J gene TRBJ2-5, with a possible D match to TRBD2 (6 bases). From germline, CDR1 is KGHSH and CDR2 LQKENI. The CDR3 spans 15 residues. The V end was cut by 2 bases, the J end by 4 bases, with 14 bases between. CDR3 loop: CASSPEEGSRETQYF. The DNA for the CDR3 is TGTGCCAGCTCACCAGAGGAGGGTTCTCGAGAGACCCAGTACTTC.

Only a few counts were recorded for this clone. This chain joins TRBV7-2 and TRBJ1-1; TRBD1 agrees at 8 bases. This CDR3 spans 15 amino acids. CDR1 is SGHTA and CDR2 is FQGNSA in the germline V gene. The V gene end was trimmed by 5 bases and the J gene end by 3 bases; junction bases not matched to a gene: 8. CDR3 residues: CASSAHRGTDTEAFF. CDR3 in DNA: TGTGCCAGCAGCGCCCACAGGGGGACGGACACTGAAGCTTTCTTT.

In this sample, this clone turned up a few times. The chain is built from TRBV7-3 and TRBJ2-2, with D uncertain. The CDR3 has 14 amino acids. Germline CDR1 SGHTA, CDR2 FQGTGA. V was clipped by 4 bases and J by 4 bases, with 10 bases between them. The CDR3 sequence is CASSSSPSTGELFF. Written as DNA, the CDR3 is TGTGCCAGCAGCTCCTCACCTAGCACCGGGGAGCTGTTTTTT. The variable domain in full, with the rest retrieved from reference TRBV7-3 and TRBJ2-2, is GAGVSQTPSNKVTEKGKYVELRCDPISGHTALYWYRQSLGQGPEFLIYFQGTGAADDSGLPNDRFFAVRPEGSVSTLKIQRTERGDSAVYLCASSSSPSTGELFFGEGSRLTVL.

The chain combines TRBV6-5 with TRBJ1-1; D not certain. This CDR3 contains 11 residues. Germline V gene lookup returns CDR1 MNHEY and CDR2 SVGAGI. V lost 5 bases, J lost 4 bases, and 5 bases lay in between. The CDR3: CASSHITEAFF. The DNA of the CDR3 is TGTGCCAGCAGTCACATCACTGAAGCTTTCTTT.

The V gene is TRBV25-1, the J gene TRBJ2-6; TRBD1 matches 9 bases. The V segment lost 5 bases and the J segment 2 bases; nucleotides outside the gene matches: 4. This CDR3 spans 16 amino acids. CDR1 is MGHDK and CDR2 is SYGVNS in the germline V gene. The CDR3 DNA reads TGTGCCAGCAGTCCACAGGGGGCGGCTGGGGCCAACGTCCTGACTTTC. Amino acids: CASSPQGAAGANVLTF.